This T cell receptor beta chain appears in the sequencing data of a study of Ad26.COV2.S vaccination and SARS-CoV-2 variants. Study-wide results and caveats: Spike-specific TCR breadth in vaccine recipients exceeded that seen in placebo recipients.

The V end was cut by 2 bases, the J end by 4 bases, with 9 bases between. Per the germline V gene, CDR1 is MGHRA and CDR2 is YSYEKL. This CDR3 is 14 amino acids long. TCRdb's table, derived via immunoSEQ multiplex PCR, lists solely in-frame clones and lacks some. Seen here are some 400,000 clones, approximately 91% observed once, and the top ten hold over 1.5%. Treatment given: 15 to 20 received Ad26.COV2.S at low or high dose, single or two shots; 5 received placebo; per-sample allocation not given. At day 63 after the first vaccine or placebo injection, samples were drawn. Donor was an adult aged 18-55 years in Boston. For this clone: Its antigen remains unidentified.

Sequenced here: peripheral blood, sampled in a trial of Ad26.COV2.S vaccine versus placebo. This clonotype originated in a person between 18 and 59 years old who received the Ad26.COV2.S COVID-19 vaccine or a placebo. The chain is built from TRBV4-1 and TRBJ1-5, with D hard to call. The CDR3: CASSQRTANQPQHF. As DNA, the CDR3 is TGCGCCAGCAGCCAAAGGACCGCGAATCAGCCCCAGCATTTT.